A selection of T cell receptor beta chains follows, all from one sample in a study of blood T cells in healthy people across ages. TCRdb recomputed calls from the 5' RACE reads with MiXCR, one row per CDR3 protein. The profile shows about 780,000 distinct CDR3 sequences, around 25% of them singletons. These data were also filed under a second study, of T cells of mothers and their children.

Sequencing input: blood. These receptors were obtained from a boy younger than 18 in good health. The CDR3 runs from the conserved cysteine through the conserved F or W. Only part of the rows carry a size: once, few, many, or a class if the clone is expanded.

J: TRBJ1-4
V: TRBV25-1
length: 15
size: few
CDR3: CASRATSPTNEKLFF

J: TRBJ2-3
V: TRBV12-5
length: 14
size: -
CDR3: CASGRRRGGDTQYF

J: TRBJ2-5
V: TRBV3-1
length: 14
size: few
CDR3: CAILLAGAQETQYF

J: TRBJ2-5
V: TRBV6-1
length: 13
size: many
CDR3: CASSVPVGETQYF

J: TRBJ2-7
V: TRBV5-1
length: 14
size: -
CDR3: CASSFLRAGGEQYF

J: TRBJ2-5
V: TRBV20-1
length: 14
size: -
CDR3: CSATIPTGQETQYF

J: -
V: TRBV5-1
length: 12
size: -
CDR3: CASSRFSVPQFF

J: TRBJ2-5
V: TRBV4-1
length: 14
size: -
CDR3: CASSQVDNAETQYF

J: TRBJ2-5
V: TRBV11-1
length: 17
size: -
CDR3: CASSPPFERGGRETQYF

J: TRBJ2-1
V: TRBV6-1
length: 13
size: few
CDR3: CASNPGDQDEQFF

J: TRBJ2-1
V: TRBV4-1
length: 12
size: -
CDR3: CASSNFYNEQFF

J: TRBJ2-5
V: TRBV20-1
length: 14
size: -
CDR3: CSATTSGAVETQYF

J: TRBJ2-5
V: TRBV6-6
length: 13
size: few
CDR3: CATKDRAEETQYF

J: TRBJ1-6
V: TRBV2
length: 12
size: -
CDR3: CASKKDSSPLHF

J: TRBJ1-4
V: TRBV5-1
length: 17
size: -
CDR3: CASSLRGSIGYNEKLFF

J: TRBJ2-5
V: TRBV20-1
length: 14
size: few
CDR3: CSARRRGAMETQYF

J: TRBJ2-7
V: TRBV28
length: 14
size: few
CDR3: CASSRGQGINEQYF

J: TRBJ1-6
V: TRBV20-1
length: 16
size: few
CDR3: CSAYPGPSAYNSPLHF

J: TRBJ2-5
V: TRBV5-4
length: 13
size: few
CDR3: CASSFFGGETQYF

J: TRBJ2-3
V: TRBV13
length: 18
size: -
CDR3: CASSSGLAGGPSTDTQYF

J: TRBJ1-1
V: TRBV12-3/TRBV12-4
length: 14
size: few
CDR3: CASSPGGSVDEAFF

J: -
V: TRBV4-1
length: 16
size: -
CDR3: CASSASRGRKGYEQYF

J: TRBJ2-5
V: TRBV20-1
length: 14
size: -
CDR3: CSAGTSLYQETQYF

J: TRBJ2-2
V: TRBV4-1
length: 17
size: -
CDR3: CASRPGGARKNTGELFF

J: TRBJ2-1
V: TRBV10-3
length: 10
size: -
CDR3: CAKKRAPPRF

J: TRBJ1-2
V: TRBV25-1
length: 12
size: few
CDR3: CASQGDPYGYTF

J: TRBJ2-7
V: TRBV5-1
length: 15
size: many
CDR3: CASSLEGQAADEQYF

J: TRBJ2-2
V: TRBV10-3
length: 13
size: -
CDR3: CAIKGQGTGELFF

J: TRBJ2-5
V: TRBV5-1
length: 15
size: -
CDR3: CASSSQGGVGETQYF

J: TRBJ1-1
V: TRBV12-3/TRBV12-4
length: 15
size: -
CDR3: CASTRGTGGLSEAFF

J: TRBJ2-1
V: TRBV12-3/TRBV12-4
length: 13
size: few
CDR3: CASSFFGTTEQFF

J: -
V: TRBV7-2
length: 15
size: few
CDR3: CASTLSGGGYNEQFF

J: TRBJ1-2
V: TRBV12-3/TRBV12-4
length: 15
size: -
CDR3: CASSLARTIRDGYTF

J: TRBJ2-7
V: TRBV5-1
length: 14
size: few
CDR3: CASSWGEGVGEQYF

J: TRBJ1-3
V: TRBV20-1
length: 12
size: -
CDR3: CSATFSGNTIYF

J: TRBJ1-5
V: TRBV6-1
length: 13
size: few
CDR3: CASNPSGNQPQHF

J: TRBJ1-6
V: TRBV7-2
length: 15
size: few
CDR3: CASSLAQGYNSPLHF

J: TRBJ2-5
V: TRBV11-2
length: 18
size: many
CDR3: CASSLVGTGAPSQETQYF

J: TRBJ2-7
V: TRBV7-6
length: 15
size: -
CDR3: CASSLAPDKPYEQHF

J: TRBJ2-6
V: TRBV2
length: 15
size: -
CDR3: CASSDGGEGANVLTF

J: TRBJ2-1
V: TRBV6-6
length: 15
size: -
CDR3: CASSYEGLGDNEQFF

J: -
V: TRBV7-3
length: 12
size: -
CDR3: CASSSNHREQFF

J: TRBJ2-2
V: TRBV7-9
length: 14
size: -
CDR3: CASTWTGFSGELFF

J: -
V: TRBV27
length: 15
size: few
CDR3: CASSLSRGRIYEQYF

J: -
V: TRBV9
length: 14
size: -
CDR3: CASSERDEGETQYF

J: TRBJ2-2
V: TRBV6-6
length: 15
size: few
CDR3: CASSSQGSILGELFF

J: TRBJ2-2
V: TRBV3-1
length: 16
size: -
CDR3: CASSLGLAGVTGELFF

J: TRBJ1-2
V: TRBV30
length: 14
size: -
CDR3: CAWSPSEVSYGYTF

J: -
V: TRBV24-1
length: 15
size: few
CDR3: CATSDPQTGYNEQFF

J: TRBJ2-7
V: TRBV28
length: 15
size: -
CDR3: CASSLAASGSDEQYF

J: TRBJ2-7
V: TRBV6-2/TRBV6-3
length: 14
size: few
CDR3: CASTFLAGSFEQYF

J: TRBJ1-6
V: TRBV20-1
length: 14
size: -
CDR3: CSAPTGTGNSPLHF

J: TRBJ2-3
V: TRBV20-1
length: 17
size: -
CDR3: CSARPPSGGTPTDTQYF

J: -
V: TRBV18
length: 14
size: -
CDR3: CASSLGRFTYEQYF

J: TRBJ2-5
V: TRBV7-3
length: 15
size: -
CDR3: CASSSARGVGETQYF

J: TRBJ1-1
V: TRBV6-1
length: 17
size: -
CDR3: CASSEVGTSYTLVEAFF

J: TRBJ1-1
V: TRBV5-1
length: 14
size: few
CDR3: CASSLLGSRTEAFF

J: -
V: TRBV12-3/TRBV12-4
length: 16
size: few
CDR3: CASSLGDRVSSYEQYF

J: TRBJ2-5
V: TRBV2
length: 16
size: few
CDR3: CASSEARAGAPPAQYF

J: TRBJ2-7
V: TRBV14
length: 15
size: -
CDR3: CASSQIAPVSKEQYF